The clone carrying this TCR beta chain came up a few times. The antigen remains unidentified. The germline CDR1 and CDR2 sequences are LGHNA and YSLEER. The junction had 11 bases not matched to a gene; V was cut back by 0 bases and J by 4 bases. The CDR3 is 17 amino acids. The data were obtained in a study of blood T cells in healthy people across ages. Overall study results and limits: Estimated diversity, derived from one million T cells, was regarded as an underestimate.

The authors ran a second PCR of roughly 6 to 11 cycles using a sample-barcoded 5' primer and a J-beta primer mix. From the 5' RACE reads, TCRdb called clonotypes with MiXCR, one entry per CDR3 protein. Of 780,000 or so distinct CDR3 sequences listed, more than 55% were seen once; the top ten hold 25% to 30%. This receptor was obtained from a man aged 35 to 55 in good health. The chain is built from TRBV4-3 and TRBJ2-5, with 7 nucleotides matching TRBD2. Source material: blood. The CDR3 DNA reads TGCGCCAGCAGCCAAGAAAGGGCGGGAGTAGGAGGAGAGACCCAGTACTTC. As protein: CASSQERAGVGGETQYF.